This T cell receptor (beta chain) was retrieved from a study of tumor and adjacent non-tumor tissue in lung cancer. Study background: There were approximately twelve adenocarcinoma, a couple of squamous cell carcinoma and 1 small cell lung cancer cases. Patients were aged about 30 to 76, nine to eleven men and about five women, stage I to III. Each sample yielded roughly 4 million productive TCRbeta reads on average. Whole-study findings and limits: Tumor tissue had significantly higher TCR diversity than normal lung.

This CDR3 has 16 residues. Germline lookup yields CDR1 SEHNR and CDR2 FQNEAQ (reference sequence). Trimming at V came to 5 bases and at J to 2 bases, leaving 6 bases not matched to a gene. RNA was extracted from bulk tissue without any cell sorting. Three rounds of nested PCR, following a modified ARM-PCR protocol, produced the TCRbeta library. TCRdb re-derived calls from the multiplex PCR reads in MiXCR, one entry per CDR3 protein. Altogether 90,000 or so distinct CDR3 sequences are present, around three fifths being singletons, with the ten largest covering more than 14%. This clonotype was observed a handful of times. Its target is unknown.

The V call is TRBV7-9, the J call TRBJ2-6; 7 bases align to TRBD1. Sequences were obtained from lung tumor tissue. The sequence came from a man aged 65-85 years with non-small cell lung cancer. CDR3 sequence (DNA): TGTGCCAGCAGCCTACCTACAGGGGCTGGGGCCAACGTCCTGACTTTC. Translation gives CASSLPTGAGANVLTF.